Below are 2 T cell receptor beta chains sequenced from a single sample in a study of a mutant IDH1 vaccine in newly diagnosed glioma. These receptors are not linked to any known antigen. Sequencing used immunoSEQ multiplex PCR; TCRdb keeps in-frame clones, though not all of them. Of about 25,000 clones in the sample, around 77% were seen once. Indicated time point: week 11, during vaccination. Doses consisted of 300 ug of mutant IDH1 20-mer peptide each, paired with topical imiquimod. Sequencing used PBMCs, obtained from a glioma patient whose treatment included an IDH1 peptide vaccine. These receptors all come from a woman aged 18-30 years with glioma.

The J gene is TRBJ1-4, the V gene TRBV19; 8 bases align to TRBD1. The junction had 7 bases not matched to a gene; V was cut back by 3 bases and J by 7 bases. CDR1 is LNHDA, CDR2 SQIVND, per germline (reference sequence). The CDR3 spans 15 residues. The CDR3 sequence: CASSIGQGNGEKLFF. Written as DNA, the CDR3 is TGTGCCAGTAGTATCGGACAGGGCAACGGTGAAAAACTGTTTTTT.

V usage is TRBV19 and J usage is TRBJ2-5; TRBD2 is a possible D gene (5 bases). Germline values: CDR1 LNHDA, CDR2 SQIVND (reference sequence). The CDR3 loop spans 14 amino acids. V lost 6 bases and J lost 3, with 14 bases in between. CDR3 DNA: TGTGCCAGTAGCCAATCTAGCTTGGAAGAGACCCAGTACTTC. Residues: CASSQSSLEETQYF. The variable domain in full, completed from reference TRBV19 and TRBJ2-5, reads DGGITQSPKYLFRKEGQNVTLSCEQNLNHDAMYWYRQDPGQGLRLIYYSQIVNDFQKGDIAEGYSVSREKKESFPLTVTSAQKNPTAFYLCASSQSSLEETQYFGPGTRLLVL.